The 27 T cell receptor delta chains listed next were all sequenced from one sample in a study of γδ T cells in repeated Plasmodium falciparum infection. TCRdb re-processed the multiplex PCR reads via CATT. The data hold roughly 93,000 delta-chain clones, with approximately 0.96% observed a single time. Vgamma9/Vdelta2+ and Vdelta2-negative gammadelta T cells were flow-sorted from PBMC for bulk sequencing. Sequenced input: gamma-delta T cells from blood. Source of these receptors: a pool of human donors (malaria-infected and uninfected, not separated).

This clone was counted only a few times. A far larger clone lies a single base away; this is likely a read error. Other DNA sequences in this specimen translate into the identical CDR3. The CDR3 nucleotides read TGTGCTCTTGGGGAAAGGAGGATCCTGCGTTTACGGGAGTACGACGGGTACACCGATAAACTCATCTTT. Encoded protein: CALGERRILRLREYDGYTDKLIF. V usage is TRDV1 and J usage is TRDJ1; D not resolved. The V end lost 2 bases, the J end lost 0 bases, and 34 bases lay between the germline ends. The CDR3 is 23 residues long. Germline V gives CDR1 TSWWSYY, CDR2 QGS.

As to this clone: This is likely an artifact of a read error, given a far larger clone one base away. This sample includes further DNA sequences coding for the same CDR3. This sequence joins TRDV1 and TRDJ2; 9 bases are shared with TRDD3. In the absence of a J gene in TCRdb, the DNA was matched to germline to assign it here. This CDR3 contains 26 residues. CDR1 TSWWSYY and CDR2 QGS come from the germline V gene. The CDR3 DNA is TGTGCTCTTGGGGAACTAGCGCTTCCTATGAAGCTGGGGGATTCTCCTTCCTTAGCTTTGACAGCGCAACTCTTCTTT. This codes for CALGELALPMKLGDSPSLALTAQLFF.

This clone came up a few times. With a far larger clone one base away, a read error is the likely cause. The sample holds other DNA sequences that translate to the same CDR3. The J segment was not called; the V segment is TRDV2; TRDD3, the table's D call, was not compared with the DNA. Per germline, CDR1 GEAIGNYY and CDR2 EKD. The CDR3 totals 18 residues. Written as DNA, the CDR3 is TGTGCCTGTGACACCATCGGGGGATACTCCTGGGACACCCGACAGATGTTCTTC. It specifies CACDTIGGYSWDTRQMFF.

This clone was seen ten or more times. This chain connects TRDV1 to TRDJ1; 12 bases fit TRDD3. Germline V gene lookup returns CDR1 TSWWSYY and CDR2 QGS. The CDR3 sequence is 25 residues long. Trimming cost V 3 bases and J 0 bases; bases outside gene matches: 29. CDR3 nucleotide sequence: TGTGCTCTTGGGGATTTACGTGCGCCGACGGACGGACTGGGGGATACTCTACAGTACACCGATAAACTCATCTTT. It translates to CALGDLRAPTDGLGDTLQYTDKLIF.

This clone appeared a few times. TCRdb's listed protein matches a much larger clone and diverges from this DNA's translation at residue 19, likely through a read error; the protein shown comes from the DNA. No J gene was named, though the V gene is TRDV1; the table calls TRDD3, which could not be checked here. Germline V gene lookup returns CDR1 TSWWSYY and CDR2 QGS. The CDR3 totals 20 residues. DNA of the CDR3: TGTGCTCTTGGGGAATCTACCCTCCCGTGGGGACCCAGGGGGTCCGATAAACTCACCTTT. Encoded protein: CALGESTLPWGPRGSDKLTF.

This clone showed up just a few times. A far more abundant clone sits one base away, making this likely a read error. The sample holds other DNA sequences that translate to the same CDR3. The CDR3 nucleotides read TGTGCTCTTGGGGAGCGAAACCGCCTCCGCTGGGGGATACAAGGGGGGGATAAACTCATCTTT. Protein: CALGERNRLRWGIQGGDKLIF. The rearrangement uses TRDV1 and TRDJ1, with TRDD3 matching 11 bases. TCRdb leaves out the J gene; it was filled in here by matching the DNA to germline. The CDR3 has 21 amino acids. The germline V gene encodes CDR1 TSWWSYY and CDR2 QGS. The J segment lost 5 bases and the V segment lost 3 bases, leaving 23 bases of the junction unmatched.

Regarding this clone: A far larger clone is just one base off, so this is likely a read error. The identical CDR3 is also encoded by other nucleotide sequences in the sample. The rearrangement uses TRDV1 and TRDJ1; D is undetermined. In the absence of a J gene in TCRdb, the DNA was matched to germline to assign it here. From germline, CDR1 is TSWWSYY and CDR2 QGS. The CDR3 extends over 16 amino acids. The ends were cut back, 0 bases at V and 3 bases at J, with 14 bases in the middle. The CDR3 DNA sequence: TGTGCTCTTGGGGAACTTGTGCTAGGAAGGGCCGATAAACTCATCTTT. As protein: CALGELVLGRADKLIF.

In its sample, this clone was seen a few times. The protein recorded in TCRdb matches a much larger clone and deviates from this DNA's translation at residue 8, suggesting a read error; the protein here is obtained by translating the DNA. The V gene is TRDV1, the J gene TRDJ1; 13 nucleotides match TRDD3. The J gene was not available in TCRdb and was assigned here by matching the DNA to germline segments. CDR1 is TSWWSYY, CDR2 QGS, per germline. J lost 3 bases, V lost 2 bases, and 33 bases had no gene match. This CDR3 is built from 26 residues. The CDR3: CALGEKSLLRVLTGGYAVKFSDKLIF. The CDR3 DNA sequence: TGTGCTCTTGGGGAAAAATCGCTCCTAAGGGTTTTAACTGGGGGATACGCCGTGAAGTTCTCCGATAAACTCATCTTT.

On this clone itself: This likely reflects a read error, since a far larger clone is one base away. This same CDR3 is encoded by further DNA sequences in the sample. The rearrangement links TRDV2 to TRDJ1; D is ambiguous. Germline lookup yields CDR1 GEAIGNYY and CDR2 EKD. This CDR3 contains 16 residues. This CDR3 is CACDKGTLKYTDKLIF. The CDR3 DNA follows: TGTGCCTGTGACAAAGGGACCCTGAAGTACACCGACAAACTCATCTTT.

This clone was observed a handful of times. This likely reflects a read error, since a far larger clone is one base away. Other nucleotide sequences in the sample specify the same CDR3. This rearrangement joins TRDV2 to TRDJ1; possible D gene TRDD3, 5 bases. The CDR3 loop spans 14 amino acids. Germline-derived CDR1 and CDR2 are GEAIGNYY and EKD. CDR3 DNA: TGTGCCTGTGACCCTAAAACGGGGACCGACAAACTCATCTTT. Encoded protein: CACDPKTGTDKLIF.

This clone was detected a few times. The protein TCRdb gives is from a much larger clone and does not agree with this DNA's translation at residue 16, likely a read error; the protein shown here comes from the DNA. This sequence joins TRDV2 and TRDJ1; 9 bases map to TRDD3. The J gene was not available in TCRdb and was assigned here by matching the DNA to germline segments. This CDR3 spans 19 amino acids. Per germline, CDR1 GEAIGNYY and CDR2 EKD. The CDR3 spells CACVGLDGLLGDYTDELIF. For the CDR3, the DNA is TGTGCCTGTGTCGGATTAGACGGATTACTGGGGGACTACACCGATGAACTCATCTTT.

Notes on this clone: Given a far larger clone just one base away, this is likely a sequencing read error. This sample also contains other DNA sequences that code for the same CDR3. The rearrangement joins TRDV2 to TRDJ1, with 9 bases matching TRDD3. The J gene was missing in TCRdb and was found by matching the end of the DNA to germline. V dropped 1 base and J dropped 4; count of bases not matched to a gene: 24. Germline CDR1 and CDR2: GEAIGNYY and EKD. CDR3 length equals 21 residues. CDR3 sequence: CACDTLRSGVLGDTAGDKLIF. For the CDR3, the DNA is TGTGCCTGTGACACACTACGTTCCGGCGTACTGGGGGACACGGCGGGCGATAAACTCATCTTT.

A word on this clone: This likely stems from a read error, as it lies one base from a far larger clone. This CDR3 is also generated by other DNA sequences in the sample. The chain carries TRDV1 and TRDJ1, with D possibly matching TRDD3 (6 bases). CDR3 length equals 19 residues. V lost 2 bases to trimming and J lost 9 bases, with 31 bases between them. Germline V gene data show CDR1 as TSWWSYY and CDR2 as QGS. As DNA, the CDR3 is TGTGCTCTTGGGGAATTCTCTAAAAGATTCCGTACTGGGTTCAAGGAACTCATCTTT. Encoded protein: CALGEFSKRFRTGFKELIF.

This clone has just a few counts. A far larger clone is a single base away, which makes a read error likely. The sample holds other DNA sequences that translate to the same CDR3. The chain is built from TRDV2 and TRDJ1, with D perhaps TRDD3 (6 bases). TCRdb does not report a J gene; here it was assigned by matching the DNA to germline references. This CDR3 is built from 18 residues. Trimming removed 1 base at V and 0 bases at J, with 20 bases between. Germline CDR1 reads GEAIGNYY; CDR2 reads EKD. The CDR3 reads CACDTLLGDTRYTDKLIF. The CDR3 nucleotides are TGTGCCTGTGACACTTTACTGGGAGATACGCGGTACACCGATAAACTCATCTTT.

This clone was seen a handful of times. The TCRdb protein, from a much larger clone, departs from this DNA's translation at residue 4, likely by read error; the protein shown derives from the DNA. The chain carries TRDV1 and TRDJ1, with 9 bases identical to TRDD2. The CDR3 runs to 21 residues. V gave up 7 bases and J gave up 0 bases; unmatched junction bases: 24. Germline V gives CDR1 TSWWSYY, CDR2 QGS. The chain's CDR3 is CALEVSPSYVVLAEYTDKLIF. CDR3 sequence (DNA): TGTGCTCTTGAGGTCTCGCCTTCCTACGTAGTACTGGCCGAGTACACCGATAAACTCATCTTT.

In its sample, this clone was seen a few times. The protein held in TCRdb is that of a much larger clone and does not match this DNA's translation at residue 3, likely because of a read error; the protein shown is translated from the DNA. V is TRDV1 and J is TRDJ1, with 8 bases identical to TRDD3. Germline matching of the DNA provided the J gene here, since TCRdb leaves it blank. The CDR3 is made up of 17 amino acids. The germline V gene encodes CDR1 TSWWSYY and CDR2 QGS. V was clipped by 10 bases and J by 0 bases; unmatched bases: 16. As DNA, the CDR3 is TGTGCTCCCTATCTGGGGGACCCAAACCACTACACCGATAAACTCATCTTT. It yields the protein CAPYLGDPNHYTDKLIF.

In regard to this clone: The protein that TCRdb holds for this DNA derives from a much larger clone and differs from the translated DNA at residue 14, which likely indicates a read error; the protein shown here is translated from the DNA. The same CDR3 is also encoded by other DNA sequences in this sample. J gene calling gave no result, while the V gene is TRDV2; the D call of TRDD3 is as the table states it, not checked on the DNA. CDR3 length: 15 amino acids. Germline V gene sequence: CDR1 GEAIGNYY, CDR2 EKD. The CDR3 loop reads CACDTVGGLGDKLTF. CDR3 bases: TGTGCCTGTGACACGGTGGGGGGACTCGGCGATAAACTCACCTTT.

This clone was seen repeatedly, ten times or more. A read error is possible here, since a much larger clone lies one base away. V usage is TRDV3 and J usage is TRDJ3; 7 bases are a match to TRDD3. The CDR3 has 26 amino acids. Germline V gives CDR1 TVYSNPD, CDR2 GDNSRS (reference sequence). The DNA of the CDR3 is TGTGCCTTTAATGATCTAACCCTCTTCGAGACTACTGATGTGGGGGACAGCTCCTGGGACACCCTACAGATGTTTTTC. Its protein product is CAFNDLTLFETTDVGDSSWDTLQMFF.

On this clone: For this DNA, TCRdb reports the protein of a much larger clone, which diverges at residue 3, most likely from a read error; the protein presented here is translated directly from the DNA. The chain recombines TRDV1 with TRDJ1; TRDD3 agrees at 8 bases. The J gene, missing from TCRdb, was assigned here through DNA to germline matching. The CDR3 is 14 residues long. Per germline, CDR1 TSWWSYY and CDR2 QGS. The CDR3 DNA sequence: TGTGCTCCTGGGGAATCACACTGGGGGCCGGAACTCATCTTT. Residues: CAPGESHWGPELIF.

Only a few counts were recorded for this clone. A far larger clone is just one base off, so this is likely a read error. The same CDR3 arises from other DNA sequences in this sample as well. The V and J genes are TRDV1 and TRDJ1, with 9 bases identical to TRDD3. The J gene, left out of TCRdb, was set here by checking the DNA against germline. The V and J ends lost 2 bases and 0 bases, in that order; junction bases with no gene match: 31. The CDR3 loop spans 25 amino acids. The germline CDR1 and CDR2 sequences are TSWWSYY and QGS. For the CDR3, the DNA is TGTGCTCTTGGGGAAAGGGTTCTGGGCTTCGGTCCTCCCGTACTGGGGGACCCCTACACCGATAAACTCATCTTT. Amino acids: CALGERVLGFGPPVLGDPYTDKLIF.

On this clone: The TCRdb protein comes from a much larger clone and disagrees with this DNA's translation at residue 24, likely due to a read error; the protein given here is derived from the DNA. The chain carries TRDV1 and TRDJ1; 10 bases match TRDD3. This CDR3 has 27 residues. The V gene's germline CDR1 is TSWWSYY and CDR2 QGS. Written as DNA, the CDR3 is TGTGCTCTTGGGGACACCACCTCCAACGATAGTACCTACCTCTTCTCCTACTGGGGGATGTTGGGCGATGAACTCATCTTT. This codes for CALGDTTSNDSTYLFSYWGMLGDELIF.

This clone was seen more than once but under ten times. The protein that TCRdb holds for this DNA derives from a much larger clone and differs from the translated DNA at residue 11, which likely indicates a read error; the protein shown here is translated from the DNA. This CDR3 reads CALGDVYTDKFIF. CDR3 in DNA: TGTGCTCTTGGGGACGTGTACACCGATAAATTCATCTTT. No call exists for the J gene, whereas the V gene is TRDV1; the listed D gene, TRDD3, was not tested against the DNA. The CDR3 runs to 13 residues. CDR1 is TSWWSYY and CDR2 is QGS in the germline V gene.

This chain uses TRDV2 with TRDJ1; 8 bases map to TRDD3. The J gene is not listed in TCRdb, so it was assigned here from a DNA match to germline. Germline V gene sequence: CDR1 GEAIGNYY, CDR2 EKD. This CDR3 contains 15 residues. V lost 0 bases to trimming and J lost 9 bases; unmatched junction nucleotides: 11. CDR3 in amino acids: CACDTVVRGDTELIF. CDR3 DNA sequence: TGTGCCTGTGACACCGTAGTCCGAGGGGATACAGAACTCATCTTT.

Points on this clone: The protein that TCRdb holds for this DNA derives from a much larger clone and differs from the translated DNA at residue 9, which likely indicates a read error; the protein shown here is translated from the DNA. The J gene is TRDJ1, the V gene TRDV2, with 11 bases lining up with TRDD3. The J gene, not given by TCRdb, was assigned here from a germline match of the nucleotide sequence. Trimming at V came to 2 bases and at J to 3 bases, leaving 22 bases not matched to a gene. CDR1 and CDR2 (germline): GEAIGNYY, EKD. The CDR3 is 21 residues long. The CDR3 loop is CACDILTADLLGDRLPDKLIF. DNA of the CDR3: TGTGCCTGTGACATTCTAACTGCCGACCTACTGGGGGATAGACTACCCGATAAACTCATCTTT.

This clone was found a few times. TCRdb attributes to this sequence the protein of a much larger clone, which differs from the DNA translation at residue 3; a read error is likely, and the protein displayed is translated from the DNA. The chain links TRDV2 to TRDJ1, with TRDD3 matching over 9 bases. TCRdb does not report a J gene; here it was assigned by matching the DNA to germline references. Germline V lookup: CDR1 GEAIGNYY, CDR2 EKD. Trimming removed 9 bases from V and 0 bases from J; junction bases left unmatched: 13. The CDR3 covers 16 residues. The CDR3 coding sequence is TGTGCCATACGACGGGGATACGATCTGTACACCGATAAACTCATCTTT. This translates into CAIRRGYDLYTDKLIF.

The sample holds many counts of this clone. V usage is TRDV2 and J usage is TRDJ2; TRDD3 agrees at 10 bases. The V and J ends lost 3 bases and 9 bases, in that order; junction bases with no gene match: 9. CDR3 length equals 15 residues. CDR1 is GEAIGNYY and CDR2 is EKD in the germline V gene. In nucleotides, the CDR3 is TGTGCCTGTGACCAGTGGGGGATACAGAACACACAACTCTTCTTT. Encoded protein: CACDQWGIQNTQLFF.

This clone was observed a handful of times. The protein held in TCRdb is that of a much larger clone and does not match this DNA's translation at residue 22, likely because of a read error; the protein shown is translated from the DNA. The chain joins TRDV1 to TRDJ1; 13 positions agree with TRDD3. Germline CDR1 TSWWSYY, CDR2 QGS. The CDR3 covers 24 residues. This CDR3 is CALGEVLKKVHWGIRLFNTDKPIF. CDR3 coding DNA: TGTGCTCTTGGGGAAGTCCTCAAGAAAGTACACTGGGGGATACGATTGTTTAACACCGATAAACCCATCTTT.